This TCR beta chain was recovered during a study of T-cell reconstitution after alpha-beta-depleted transplantation in children. Study outcomes and limitations: Recipient T cells and thymic progenitors that survived gave rise to the high TCRbeta diversity observed at day 60 in some patients. It was reported that alpha-beta T cells came from several hundred expanded graft clones (about two months after transplant). T cells produced anew were the main source of T-cell counts and diversity one year after transplant.

Unique molecular identifiers were used to barcode this TCRbeta library. TCRdb reprocessed the PCR reads via MiXCR and lists one record per CDR3 protein. Here the sample spans 40,000 to 60,000 distinct CDR3 sequences, nearly 9.5% being singletons. Concerning this clonotype itself: Its antigen is unknown.

The trim removed 5 bases at V and 1 base at J, leaving 9 bases unmatched. CDR1 SGHTA and CDR2 FQGNSA come from the germline V gene. The CDR3 is 16 residues long. The chain joins TRBV7-2 to TRBJ1-1; 8 positions agree with TRBD1. This TCR was recovered from a male patient between 2 and 10 years old who had a stem cell transplant for chronic granulomatous disease, so the T cells may come from the graft donor. The sample was PBMCs, mostly from graft donor cells, taken 60 days after TCRalphabeta/CD19-depleted stem cell transplant. Here the CDR3 reads CASSRRTGNGNTEAFF. The DNA of the CDR3 is TGTGCCAGCAGCCGAAGGACAGGGAACGGGAACACTGAAGCTTTCTTT.